This T cell receptor beta chain was recorded in a study of post-analysis software for immune sequencing data. This CDR3 comprises 13 residues. The V and J ends lost 7 bases and 5 bases respectively, with 13 bases between them. CDR1 SGHRS and CDR2 YFSETQ come from the germline V gene. Prepared TCR beta cDNA libraries contained unique molecular identifiers. Using its own MiXCR run on the PCR reads, TCRdb lists one record per CDR3 protein. The sample lists about 820,000 distinct CDR3 sequences, about 57% occurring once. Findings and limits, study-wide: A handful of TRBV segments were more frequent in patients than controls; TRBV5-6, TRBV5-1 and TRBV20-1 belonged to this group.

This clonotype was seen a handful of times. Antigen unknown. The V call is TRBV5-1, the J call TRBJ2-1, with D possibly matching TRBD2 (5 bases). Sequencing used blood. The TCR sequence derives from a girl aged 5-17 years with multiple sclerosis. CDR3 residues: CASSPGMDNEQFF. CDR3 nucleotides: TGCGCCAGCTCACCGGGAATGGACAATGAGCAGTTCTTC.